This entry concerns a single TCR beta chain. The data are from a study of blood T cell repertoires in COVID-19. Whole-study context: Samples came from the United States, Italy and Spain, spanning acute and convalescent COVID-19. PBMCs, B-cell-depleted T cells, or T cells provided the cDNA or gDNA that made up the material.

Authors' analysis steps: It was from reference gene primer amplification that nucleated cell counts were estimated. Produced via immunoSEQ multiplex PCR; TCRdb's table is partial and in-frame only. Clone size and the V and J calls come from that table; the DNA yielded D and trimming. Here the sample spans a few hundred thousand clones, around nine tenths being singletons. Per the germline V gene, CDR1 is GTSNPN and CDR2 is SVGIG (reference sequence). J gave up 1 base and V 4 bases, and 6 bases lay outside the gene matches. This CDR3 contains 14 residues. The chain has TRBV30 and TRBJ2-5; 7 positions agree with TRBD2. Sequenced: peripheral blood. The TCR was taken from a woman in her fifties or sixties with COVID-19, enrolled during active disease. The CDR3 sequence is CAWKGGGAQETQYF. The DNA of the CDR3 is TGTGCCTGGAAGGGCGGGGGTGCCCAAGAGACCCAGTACTTC.